One T cell receptor (beta chain) is described in this entry. The same CDR3 can be traced to other DNA sequences in this sample. CDR1 SEHNR and CDR2 FQNEAQ come from the germline V gene (reference sequence). The CDR3 length is 15 residues. Trimming took off 5 bases at V and 0 bases at J, with 12 bases between the two ends. The data belong to a study of sequential checkpoint blockade in melanoma. Treatment denoted: randomized to nivolumab then ipilimumab (arm A) or the reverse (arm B). Some clones are missing from TCRdb's copy, which holds only in-frame ones; the method was immunoSEQ multiplex PCR. Of about 12,000 clones in the sample, more than 65% are singletons; the top ten hold about 17%.

The rearrangement uses TRBV7-9 and TRBJ2-3; tentatively, D is TRBD2 (6 bases). The sequence came from a human donor with melanoma. Sample: CD8+ T cells sorted from blood (inferred from file names), taken from a patient given nivolumab and ipilimumab in sequence. This chain's CDR3 is CASSPPGVSTDTQYF. The CDR3 region has the DNA TGTGCCAGCAGCCCCCCGGGGGTGAGCACAGATACGCAGTATTTT.